The sequence of this T cell receptor (beta chain) was determined in a study of T cell responses to AZD1222 COVID-19 vaccine. Details on this clone: No antigen is known for it.

Study conclusions and caveats: Seropositive status at baseline applied to only five or six AZD1222 recipients.

Germline V gives CDR1 MNHEY, CDR2 SMNVEV (reference sequence). V was pared by 10 bases and J by 3 bases, with 13 bases of the junction left unmatched. The CDR3 covers 15 residues. Clones were read by immunoSEQ multiplex PCR, and TCRdb kept only the in-frame ones, dropping some. This sample yields about 130,000 clones, of which about 93% are seen a single time; approximately 5% belongs to the top ten. The sequenced sample was peripheral blood, obtained on day 0 of AZD1222 vaccination. This receptor was obtained from an adult in good health. This rearrangement joins TRBV27 to TRBJ2-7; 9 nucleotides line up with TRBD2. CDR3 nucleotides: TGTGCCACCTCCCCGGGCGGGAGGGCTGTCTACGAGCAGTACTTC. Protein: CATSPGGRAVYEQYF.